This T cell receptor beta chain came from a study of T-cell reconstitution after alpha-beta-depleted transplantation in children. It was with unique molecular identifiers that the TCRbeta library was prepared. MiXCR, applied by TCRdb to the PCR reads, yields one record per CDR3 protein. The table includes about 500,000 distinct CDR3 sequences, over 25% detected once. Trimming cost V 0 bases and J 4 bases, with 10 bases left between them. The germline V gene has CDR1 LGHDT and CDR2 YNNKEL (reference sequence). The CDR3 contains 15 residues. The J gene is TRBJ2-1, the V gene TRBV3-1; D gene unclear. The TCR was taken from a human donor who donated a stem cell graft to a child with aplastic anemia. This sample comprised PBMCs from the stem cell graft donor, obtained from the stem cell graft. The DNA of the CDR3 is TGTGCCAGCAGCCAAGAGGGCAGGTTATACAATGAGCAGTTCTTC. Protein product: CASSQEGRLYNEQFF.